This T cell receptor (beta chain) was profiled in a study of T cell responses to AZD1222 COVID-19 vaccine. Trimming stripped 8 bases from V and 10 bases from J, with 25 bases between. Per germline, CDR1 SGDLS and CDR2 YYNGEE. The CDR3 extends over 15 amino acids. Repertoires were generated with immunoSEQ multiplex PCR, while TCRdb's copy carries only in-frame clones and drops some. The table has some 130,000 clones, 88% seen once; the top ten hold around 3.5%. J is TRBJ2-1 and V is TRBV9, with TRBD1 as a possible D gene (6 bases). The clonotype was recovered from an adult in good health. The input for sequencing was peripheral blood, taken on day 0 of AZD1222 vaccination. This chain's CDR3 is CASSRGRLTREEQFF. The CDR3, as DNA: TGTGCCAGTTCCAGGGGAAGGCTTACAAGGGAGGAGCAGTTCTTC.